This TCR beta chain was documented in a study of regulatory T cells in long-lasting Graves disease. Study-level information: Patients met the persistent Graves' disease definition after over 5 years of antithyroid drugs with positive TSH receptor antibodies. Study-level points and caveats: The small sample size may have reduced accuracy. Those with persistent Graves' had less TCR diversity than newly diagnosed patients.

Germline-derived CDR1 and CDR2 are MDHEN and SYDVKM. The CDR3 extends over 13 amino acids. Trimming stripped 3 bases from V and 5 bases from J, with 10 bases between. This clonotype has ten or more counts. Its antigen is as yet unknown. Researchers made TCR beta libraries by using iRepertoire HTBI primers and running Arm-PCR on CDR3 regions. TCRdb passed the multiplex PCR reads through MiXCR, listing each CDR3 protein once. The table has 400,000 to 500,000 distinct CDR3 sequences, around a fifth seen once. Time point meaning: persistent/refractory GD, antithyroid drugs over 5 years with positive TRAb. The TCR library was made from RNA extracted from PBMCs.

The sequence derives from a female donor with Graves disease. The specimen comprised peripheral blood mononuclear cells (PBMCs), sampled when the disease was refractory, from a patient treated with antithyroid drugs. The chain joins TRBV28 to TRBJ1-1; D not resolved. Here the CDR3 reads CASSFGQQTEAFF. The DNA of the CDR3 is TGTGCCAGCAGTTTCGGCCAGCAAACTGAAGCTTTCTTT.